The T cell receptor beta chain described here comes from a study of identical twins. Ten or more counts support this clonotype. TCRdb re-called the 5' RACE reads through MiXCR, storing one row per CDR3 protein. The data contain some 660,000 distinct CDR3 sequences, 8.5% to 9% of them singletons. Germline CDR1 reads SQVTM; CDR2 reads ANQGSEA. V lost 7 bases and J lost 4; bases outside the gene matches: 6. The CDR3 contains 13 residues. These same data were also listed under a study on yellow fever vaccine responses in identical twins. That report adds: A vaccine T cell response that seemed partly convergent and partly personalized was reported in twins.

The genes are TRBV29-1 and TRBJ2-2, with 7 nucleotides matching TRBD2. The receptor was isolated from a young woman in good health. Sequenced input: PBMCs. The CDR3 loop reads CSATSWFTGELFF. In nucleotides, the CDR3 is TGCAGCGCGACTAGCTGGTTCACCGGGGAGCTGTTTTTT.